One sample yielded the 8 T cell receptor beta chains listed below, sequenced in a study of vaccination and CD4 T cells after COVID-19. Treatment meaning: roughly 10-day PBMC culture with coronavirus spike peptide pools or control peptides (ViraFEST assay). Which antigens these TCRs recognize remains unknown. With the Oncomine TCR Beta short-read assay, DNA from cultured CD4+ T cells was sequenced. One entry per CDR3 protein results from TCRdb running MiXCR on the PCR reads. Of 17,000 or so distinct CDR3 sequences listed, 60% to 80% are singletons. What was sequenced was CD4+ T cells from blood, cultured in vitro. The receptors stem from a human donor who had recovered from COVID-19.

The rearrangement joins TRBV20-1 to TRBJ1-2; 7 positions agree with TRBD1. This CDR3 is 15 amino acids long. V shed 3 bases and J 4 bases; nucleotides not matched to a gene: 11. CDR1 DFQATT and CDR2 SNEGSKA come from the germline V gene (reference sequence). The chain's CDR3 is CSARNLQTGPYGYTF. The CDR3 bases are TGCAGTGCTAGGAACTTACAGACAGGGCCCTATGGCTACACCTTC.

The J gene is TRBJ2-1, the V gene TRBV20-1, with TRBD2 as a possible D gene (6 bases). CDR1 is DFQATT and CDR2 is SNEGSKA in the germline V gene (reference sequence). V was trimmed by 2 bases and J by 0 bases, leaving 14 bases between them. The CDR3 contains 16 residues. The CDR3 DNA is TGCAGTGCTAGACGCCCCCAGCGGGTCTCCTACAATGAGCAGTTCTTC. Protein product: CSARRPQRVSYNEQFF.

This clonotype was picked up a small number of times. V and J are TRBV6-1 and TRBJ2-3; the match to TRBD1 covers 7 bases. V lost 4 bases to trimming and J lost 4 bases; unmatched junction nucleotides: 2. CDR3 length: 13 residues. The V gene's germline CDR1 is MNHNS and CDR2 SASEGT. As DNA, the CDR3 is TGTGCCAGCAGTGGACAGGGCGCAGATACGCAGTATTTT. This translates into CASSGQGADTQYF.

This sequence joins TRBV20-1 and TRBJ1-2; 9 nucleotides match TRBD1. CDR1 is DFQATT and CDR2 is SNEGSKA in the germline V gene (reference sequence). The CDR3 is 12 residues long. With V trimmed by 3 bases and J by 8 bases, 4 bases remained unmatched. DNA of the CDR3: TGCAGTGCTAGCCGGGACAGGGACGGCTACACCTTC. As protein: CSASRDRDGYTF.

The gene calls are TRBV6-1 and TRBJ2-6; D is unresolved. The CDR3 has 15 amino acids. Germline-derived CDR1 and CDR2 are MNHNS and SASEGT. Trimming stripped 3 bases from V and 1 base from J, with 7 bases between. The CDR3 region is CASSDGRSGANVLTF. The CDR3, as DNA: TGTGCCAGCAGTGATGGGCGTTCTGGGGCCAACGTCCTGACTTTC.

The chain links TRBV27 to TRBJ1-1; TRBD1 is a possible D gene (5 bases). This CDR3 is built from 15 residues. The germline V gene encodes CDR1 MNHEY and CDR2 SMNVEV (reference sequence). V was cut by 5 bases and J by 0 bases, with 13 bases left in between. In DNA, the CDR3 is TGTGCCAGCAGTCCGAGACAGACCATGAACACTGAAGCTTTCTTT. It translates to CASSPRQTMNTEAFF.

This clonotype was seen a few times. This rearrangement joins TRBV21-1 to TRBJ1-1; TRBD1, the D gene given by the table, was not confirmed from the DNA. TRBV21-1 is a documented pseudogene. The CDR3 has 17 amino acids. CDR3 sequence reads: CASSIPGQDLVNTEAFF. The CDR3 DNA reads as TGTGCCAGCAGCATACCGGGACAGGACCTGGTGAACACTGAAGCTTTCTTT.

V gene TRBV6-1 combines with J gene TRBJ1-2; TRBD1 might be the D (6 bases). The CDR3 spans 13 residues. V shed 7 bases and J shed 2 bases, with 11 bases lying between them. The germline gives CDR1 MNHNS, CDR2 SASEGT. The CDR3 loop reads CASTGGANYGYTF. The CDR3 DNA sequence: TGTGCCAGCACGGGGGGCGCCAACTATGGCTACACCTTC.